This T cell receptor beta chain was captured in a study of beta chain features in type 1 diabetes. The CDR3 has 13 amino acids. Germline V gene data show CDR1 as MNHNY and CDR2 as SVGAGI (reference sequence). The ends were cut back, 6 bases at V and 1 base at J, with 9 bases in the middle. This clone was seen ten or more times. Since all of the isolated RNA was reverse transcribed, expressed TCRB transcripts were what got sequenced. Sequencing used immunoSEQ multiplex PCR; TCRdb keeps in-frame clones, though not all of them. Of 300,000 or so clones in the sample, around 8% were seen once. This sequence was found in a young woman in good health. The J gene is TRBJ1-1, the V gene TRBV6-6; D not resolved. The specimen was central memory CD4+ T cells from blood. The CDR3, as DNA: TGTGCCAGCAGCTCCTATGGGAACACTGAAGCTTTCTTT. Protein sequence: CASSSYGNTEAFF.